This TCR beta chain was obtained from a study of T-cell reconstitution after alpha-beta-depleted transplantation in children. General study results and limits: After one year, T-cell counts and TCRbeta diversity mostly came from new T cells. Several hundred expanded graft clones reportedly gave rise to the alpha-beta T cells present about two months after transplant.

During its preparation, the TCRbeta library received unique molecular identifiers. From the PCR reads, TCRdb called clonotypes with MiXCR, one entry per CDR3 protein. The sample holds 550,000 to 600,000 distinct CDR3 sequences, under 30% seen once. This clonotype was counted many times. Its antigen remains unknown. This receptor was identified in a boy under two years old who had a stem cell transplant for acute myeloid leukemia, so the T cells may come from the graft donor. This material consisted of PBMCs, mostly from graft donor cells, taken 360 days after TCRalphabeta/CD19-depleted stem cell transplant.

In DNA, the CDR3 is TGTGCCAGCAGTTATTCGGGGGAAGGTAACAATGAGCAGTTCTTC. It codes for CASSYSGEGNNEQFF. The chain combines TRBV6-5 with TRBJ2-1; TRBD2 might be the D (6 bases). Trimming removed 3 bases from V and 5 bases from J, with 14 bases in between. Germline V gene lookup returns CDR1 MNHEY and CDR2 SVGAGI. The CDR3 has 15 residues.